Listed below are T cell receptor beta chains from one sample, sequenced in a study of cytomegalovirus exposure and HLA in healthy donors. The repertoire was sequenced with immunoSEQ multiplex PCR; TCRdb's copy has only in-frame clones and lacks some. The sample consists of over 150,000 clones, 75% to 85% of them appearing once. Sequences were obtained from PBMCs. These receptors originate from a man aged 25 to 45 in good health and CMV-seronegative. CDR3s include the opening cysteine and the closing phenylalanine or tryptophan. A D gene is named only where the DNA matches it firmly. Clone size appears in some rows only: once, few, many, or a class for an expanded clone.

TRBV5-1	.	TRBJ1-2	TRBD1	CASSSSGTGSRVYGYTF	TGCGCCAGCAGCTCTTCCGGGACAGGAAGCCGGGTCTATGGCTACACCTTC
TRBV10-1	.	TRBJ2-7	TRBD1	CASSESGTGEQGSYEQYF	TGCGCCAGCAGTGAGTCAGGGACAGGGGAACAGGGCTCCTACGAGCAGTACTTC
TRBV28	.	TRBJ1-5	.	CASRPDSPLDQPQHF	TGTGCCAGCAGACCCGACAGTCCCTTGGATCAGCCCCAGCATTTT
TRBV7-7	.	TRBJ1-6	TRBD1	CASNPYRDRGFPLHF	TGTGCCAGCAACCCATACCGGGACAGGGGTTTTCCCCTCCACTTT
TRBV15	.	TRBJ1-1	.	CATSLSPYGGMNTEAFF	TGTGCCACCAGCTTATCCCCGTACGGGGGGATGAACACTGAAGCTTTCTTT
TRBV30	.	TRBJ1-4	.	CAWRTAATNEKLFF	TGTGCCTGGAGAACAGCTGCAACTAATGAAAAACTGTTTTTT
TRBV30	.	TRBJ2-1	TRBD2	CASGLASYNEQFF	TGTGCCAGCGGACTAGCGTCATACAATGAGCAGTTCTTC
TRBV5-4	.	TRBJ2-5	TRBD2	CASSPRSGGAVLETQYF	TGTGCCAGCAGCCCGAGGAGCGGGGGGGCCGTGTTGGAGACCCAGTACTTC
TRBV6-1	.	TRBJ2-5	TRBD2	CASSELAGGQETQYF	TGTGCCAGCAGTGAGCTAGCGGGGGGGCAAGAGACCCAGTACTTC
TRBV19	.	TRBJ2-1	TRBD2	CASSTAGGDEQFF	TGTGCCAGTAGTACGGCGGGGGGGGATGAGCAGTTCTTC
TRBV27	.	TRBJ2-1	TRBD2	CASSWTSGRSYNEQFF	TGTGCCAGCAGCTGGACTAGCGGGAGATCCTACAATGAGCAGTTCTTC
TRBV12-5	.	TRBJ2-1	TRBD1	CASAAPQTGPEMQFF	TGTGCTAGTGCCGCCCCCCAGACAGGGCCAGAGATGCAGTTCTTC
TRBV10-3	once	TRBJ2-2	TRBD1	CAIRGRDRAANTGELFF	TGTGCCATCAGGGGACGGGACAGGGCGGCGAACACCGGGGAGCTGTTTTTT
TRBV9	.	TRBJ2-7	.	CASSVGGSYEQYF	TGTGCCAGCAGCGTAGGAGGGTCCTACGAGCAGTACTTC
TRBV4-1	.	TRBJ2-7	.	CASSQDPLGLLAYEQYF	TGCGCCAGCAGCCAAGATCCCCTGGGACTTTTGGCCTACGAGCAGTACTTC
TRBV7-3	.	TRBJ2-2	.	CASKAEVNTGELFF	TGTGCCAGCAAAGCCGAAGTAAACACCGGGGAGCTGTTTTTT
TRBV5-6	few	TRBJ2-1	TRBD2	CASSFWTSAYNEQFF	TGTGCCAGCAGCTTCTGGACTAGCGCTTACAATGAGCAGTTCTTC
TRBV6-5	.	TRBJ2-2	TRBD1	CASSLDREVAGELFF	TGTGCCAGCAGCCTGGACAGGGAGGTCGCCGGGGAGCTGTTTTTT
TRBV9	.	TRBJ2-7	.	CASSVVGVSEQYF	TGTGCCAGCAGCGTAGTCGGGGTTTCGGAGCAGTACTTC
TRBV7-2	few	TRBJ2-7	.	CASSLGLNPDYEQYF	TGTGCCAGCAGCTTAGGACTAAACCCTGACTACGAGCAGTACTTC
TRBV7-9	once	TRBJ1-1	.	CSSSFVVGLAFF	TGTTCCAGCAGCTTTGTAGTTGGTTTGGCTTTCTTT
TRBV5-1	.	TRBJ2-6	.	CASSAGHNSGANVLTF	TGCGCCAGCAGCGCCGGACACAACTCTGGGGCCAACGTCCTGACTTTC
TRBV27	.	TRBJ1-2	TRBD1	CASSPRGYYGYTF	TGTGCCAGCAGTCCCAGGGGGTACTATGGCTACACCTTC
TRBV10-3	.	TRBJ2-1	.	CAISESGDLDNEQFF	TGTGCCATCAGTGAGTCAGGAGACTTAGACAATGAGCAGTTCTTC
TRBV7-9	.	TRBJ2-7	.	CASSFSAALQTSEQYF	TGTGCCAGCAGCTTTTCAGCGGCCCTACAGACGTCCGAGCAGTACTTC
TRBV5-6	.	TRBJ2-7	.	CASSFVASDEQYF	TGTGCCAGCAGCTTCGTAGCATCCGACGAGCAGTACTTC
TRBV5-4	.	TRBJ1-2	.	CASRPGRVDNGYTF	TGTGCCAGCAGACCTGGGAGGGTGGATAACGGCTACACCTTC
TRBV5-1	.	TRBJ2-5	.	CASSLDGRSETQYF	TGCGCCAGCAGCTTGGATGGCAGGTCAGAGACCCAGTACTTC
TRBV7-9	once	TRBJ1-1	.	CASSLGGQGPRPEAFF	TGTGCCAGCAGCTTAGGGGGGCAGGGGCCTAGGCCTGAAGCTTTCTTT
TRBV7-8	.	TRBJ2-1	.	CASSLELAGGGYNEQFF	TGTGCCAGCAGCTTAGAGCTAGCAGGGGGAGGCTACAATGAGCAGTTCTTC
TRBV7-9	.	TRBJ2-3	TRBD2	CASSRSVAGTDTQYF	TGTGCCAGCAGTCGCTCCGTAGCGGGAACAGATACGCAGTATTTT
TRBV27	.	TRBJ2-1	TRBD2	CASSPPWTSGITHPADEQFF	TGTGCCAGCAGTCCCCCGTGGACTAGCGGGATAACCCACCCGGCAGATGAGCAGTTCTTC
TRBV6-5	.	TRBJ1-1	TRBD1	CASSEQGANTEAFF	TGTGCCAGCAGTGAACAGGGGGCGAACACTGAAGCTTTCTTT